The 7 T cell receptor beta chains in this list originate from one sample, sequenced in a study of diagnostic markers for celiac disease. TCRdb reprocessed the reads, keeping one entry per CDR3 protein, no DNA. The repertoire table contains 7,000 to 8,000 distinct CDR3 sequences. Sequenced material: either unsorted cells or a sorted T cell fraction (not recorded which). The source of these receptors is a human donor. This table probably holds off-target reads from a library built for another chain.

The rearrangement uses TRBV4-2 and TRBJ2-5; TCRdb outputs TRBD1, but without DNA this stays unchecked. Germline V lookup: CDR1 LGHNA, CDR2 YNFKEQ. CDR3 length: 14 amino acids. The CDR3 protein is CASSPAQDQETQYF.

This clonotype is medium-sized by frequency. The chain links TRBV4-2 to TRBJ1-6; absent DNA, TCRdb's TRBD1 call cannot be checked. Germline loops: CDR1 LGHNA, CDR2 YNFKEQ. This CDR3 spans 13 amino acids. The CDR3 loop is CASSQGGDSPLHF.

The V and J genes are TRBV5-1 and TRBJ2-7; as DNA is missing, the TRBD1 call by TCRdb cannot be tested. Per the germline V gene, CDR1 is SGHRS and CDR2 is YFSETQ. This CDR3 contains 15 residues. CDR3 sequence: CASSLTGHFSYEQYF.

The chain joins TRBV28 to TRBJ2-3; TCRdb lists TRBD2, though no DNA is available to test this call. The CDR3 runs to 15 residues. Germline loops: CDR1 MDHEN, CDR2 SYDVKM. Here the CDR3 reads CASSWGGFDTDTQYF.

Frequency places this clonotype as medium-sized (0.01 to 0.1%). The genes are TRBV5-1 and TRBJ1-2. There are 12 residues in the CDR3. Per germline, CDR1 SGHRS and CDR2 YFSETQ. CDR3 protein: CASSGDAYGYTF.

CDR3 amino acids: CASSGSLLGDGYTF. V is TRBV7-9 and J is TRBJ1-2; there is no DNA to check the TCRdb D call of TRBD1. Germline CDR1 SEHNR, CDR2 FQNEAQ (reference sequence). This CDR3 spans 14 amino acids.

The CDR3 spells CASSGTVANEKLFF. The V and J genes are TRBV28 and TRBJ1-4; absent DNA, TCRdb's TRBD1 call cannot be checked. This CDR3 is built from 14 residues. Germline lookup yields CDR1 MDHEN and CDR2 SYDVKM.